Sequencing of this T cell receptor beta chain was carried out in a study of T cells after yellow fever vaccination. Across the study: For low cell numbers, libraries were made with SMART-Seq v4 Ultra Low Input.

J lost 5 bases, V lost 2 bases, and 9 bases had no gene match. This CDR3 has 15 amino acids. The germline gives CDR1 DFQATT, CDR2 SNEGSKA (reference sequence). Notes on this clonotype: What it binds is unknown.

General study results and limits: By day 5 rather than day 15, the secondary response had peaked, though it was weaker.

TCRdb reprocessed the 5' RACE reads with MiXCR, giving one entry per CDR3 protein. The top ten hold roughly a sixth of the sample, which has under 600,000 distinct CDR3 sequences, around a fifth seen once. This sample comprised PBMCs, obtained more than 20 days after the first yellow fever vaccination. This clonotype originated in a young man who received the YFV17D yellow fever vaccine. The chain recombines TRBV20-1 with TRBJ1-5; 7 nucleotides match TRBD1. CDR3: CSARPRQGLYQPQHF. As DNA, the CDR3 is TGCAGTGCTAGACCAAGACAGGGTTTGTATCAGCCCCAGCATTTT.